Shown below are 18 T cell receptor beta chains from a single sample sequenced in a study of shared clonotypes between healthy human individuals. Some clones are missing from TCRdb's copy, which holds only in-frame ones; the method was immunoSEQ multiplex PCR. The sample consists of around 320,000 clones, over 75% of them appearing once. Sequencing was done on a sample of memory CD8+ T cells sorted from blood. The sample's subset: CD45RO+ cells pooled with CCR7-negative TemRA cells. These receptors were taken from a young man in good health.

This clone was picked up one time. Other DNA variants within this sample encode the same CDR3. The J gene is TRBJ1-6, the V gene TRBV7-9, with TRBD1 matching 11 bases. Germline lookup yields CDR1 SEHNR and CDR2 FQNEAQ (reference sequence). The CDR3 is 14 residues long. V lost 3 bases and J lost 9; bases outside the gene matches: 1. This CDR3 is CASSLGQGGSPLHF. In DNA, the CDR3 is TGTGCCAGCAGCTTGGGACAGGGGGGTTCACCCCTCCACTTT.

The chain links TRBV4-3 to TRBJ2-2; 9 positions agree with TRBD2. Losses at the gene ends were 4 bases for V and 4 bases for J; bases not matched to a gene: 4. The CDR3 extends over 15 amino acids. CDR1 is LGHNA, CDR2 YSLEER, per germline. This CDR3 reads CASSPGLATTGELFF. The CDR3 region has the DNA TGCGCCAGCAGCCCGGGACTAGCTACCACCGGGGAGCTGTTTTTT.

The V gene is TRBV27, the J gene TRBJ2-7; 9 bases match TRBD2. J lost 4 bases, V lost 2 bases, and 6 bases had no gene match. The CDR3 loop spans 15 amino acids. Per the germline V gene, CDR1 is MNHEY and CDR2 is SMNVEV (reference sequence). The CDR3, as DNA: TGTGCCAGCAGTTTAACTGGAAGCGGGAGGTACGAGCAGTACTTC. This sequence encodes CASSLTGSGRYEQYF.

The DNA for the CDR3 is TGTGCCAGCAGCTACGACCAGGGGGCCGCGCAGTATTTT. It codes for CASSYDQGAAQYF. The rearrangement joins TRBV7-9 to TRBJ2-3; 8 bases map to TRBD1. V gave up 4 bases and J gave up 10 bases; unmatched junction bases: 7. There are 13 residues in the CDR3. Per germline, CDR1 SEHNR and CDR2 FQNEAQ (reference sequence).

The J gene is TRBJ1-2, the V gene TRBV21-1; TRBD1 is the table's D call and was not checked against the DNA. TRBV21-1 is shown as a pseudogene. The CDR3 length is 16 residues. Here the CDR3 reads CASSKEVLTGDYGYTF. The CDR3 DNA is TGTGCCAGCAGCAAAGAAGTTTTGACAGGGGACTATGGCTACACCTTC.

This chain uses TRBV5-6 with TRBJ2-4, with 13 bases identical to TRBD2. CDR1 is SGHDT and CDR2 is YYEEEE in the germline V gene. This CDR3 region has 18 residues. Unmatched junction bases numbered 9, after V lost 6 bases and J lost 0 bases. The CDR3 DNA sequence: TGTGCCAGCACCCTAGGACTAGCGGGGGACACAGCCAAAAACATTCAGTACTTC. Its protein product is CASTLGLAGDTAKNIQYF.

This chain connects TRBV10-3 to TRBJ2-2; D ambiguous. CDR1 and CDR2 (germline): ENHRY, SYGVKD. The CDR3 contains 15 residues. V lost 4 bases, J lost 3 bases, and 12 bases lay in between. CDR3 loop: CAISGIGRDTGELFF. CDR3 bases: TGTGCCATCAGTGGGATAGGACGGGACACCGGGGAGCTGTTTTTT.

The V and J genes are TRBV29-1 and TRBJ2-2; 7 bases agree with TRBD2. The CDR3 extends over 16 amino acids. J gave up 2 bases and V 6 bases, and 12 bases lay outside the gene matches. Germline CDR1 reads SQVTM; CDR2 reads ANQGSEA. The CDR3 reads CSVETASGDNTGELFF. The CDR3 region has the DNA TGCAGCGTCGAAACAGCGAGCGGGGATAACACCGGGGAGCTGTTTTTT.

This clone has just one count. The rearrangement links TRBV2 to TRBJ2-1; 9 bases match TRBD1. Germline CDR1 SNHLY, CDR2 FYNNEI. J gave up 8 bases and V 0 bases, and 5 bases lay outside the gene matches. The CDR3 runs to 15 residues. The DNA of the CDR3 is TGTGCCAGCAGTGAAGCACGGGACAGGGTATATGAGCAGTTCTTC. The encoded protein is CASSEARDRVYEQFF.

The CDR3 bases are TGTGCCAGCAGCGACCCTAGGGAGGGAACCCAGACTGGGGAGCTGTTTTTT. Translated, it gives CASSDPREGTQTGELFF. The chain is built from TRBV9 and TRBJ2-2; TRBD2 matches at 7 bases. CDR1 and CDR2 (germline): SGDLS, YYNGEE. This CDR3 spans 17 amino acids. The V segment lost 3 bases and the J segment 8 bases; nucleotides outside the gene matches: 16.

The chain has TRBV18 and TRBJ2-7, with TRBD2 identical over 8 bases. CDR1 and CDR2 from the germline V gene are KGHSH and LQKENI. This CDR3 region has 16 residues. V lost 2 bases and J lost 3; bases outside the gene matches: 9. The CDR3 protein is CASSPEGLVGSYEQYF. As DNA, the CDR3 is TGTGCCAGCTCACCAGAGGGACTAGTTGGGAGCTACGAGCAGTACTTC.

The chain is built from TRBV27 and TRBJ2-5, with 7 bases aligning to TRBD1. The CDR3 totals 13 residues. Germline lookup yields CDR1 MNHEY and CDR2 SMNVEV (reference sequence). After removal of 5 bases from V and 5 bases from J, the junction contained 5 bases not matched to a gene. The CDR3 loop is CASSDRAGETQYF. CDR3 coding DNA: TGTGCCAGCAGTGACAGGGCCGGTGAGACCCAGTACTTC.

The rearrangement links TRBV5-4 to TRBJ2-3; D is perhaps TRBD1 or TRBD2 (6 bases each). Germline loops: CDR1 SGHNT, CDR2 YYREEE (reference sequence). The CDR3 is made up of 16 amino acids. Deletions cut 0 bases from V and 7 bases from J, with 18 bases between. CDR3: CASSLDGGPLANTQYF. The CDR3, as DNA: TGTGCCAGCAGCTTGGATGGGGGGCCCTTGGCGAATACGCAGTATTTT.

The genes are TRBV29-1 and TRBJ2-7; D call uncertain. CDR1 SQVTM and CDR2 ANQGSEA come from the germline V gene. The length of the CDR3 is 13 residues. V dropped 1 base and J dropped 7 bases, with 14 bases sitting between them. The CDR3 loop is CSVEVTREGEQYF. The CDR3 nucleotides read TGCAGCGTTGAAGTCACACGAGAAGGGGAGCAGTACTTC.

CDR3 sequence: CASSLSDRGYEQYF. The CDR3 bases are TGTGCCAGCAGTTTAAGCGACAGGGGTTACGAGCAGTACTTC. The chain combines TRBV28 with TRBJ2-7, with 8 bases aligning to TRBD1. Germline loops: CDR1 MDHEN, CDR2 SYDVKM. V lost 2 bases to trimming and J lost 4 bases; unmatched junction nucleotides: 4. The CDR3 is 14 residues long.

This chain joins TRBV14 and TRBJ2-7; the D gene is possibly TRBD2 (5 bases). The CDR3 totals 13 residues. Trimming removed 6 bases from V and 0 bases from J, with 9 bases in between. CDR1 SGHDN and CDR2 FVKESK come from the germline V gene. DNA for the CDR3: TGTGCCAGCAGTCGGGATAGCTCCTACGAGCAGTACTTC. This gives the protein CASSRDSSYEQYF. Full variable domain (missing parts from reference TRBV14 and TRBJ2-7): EAGVTQFPSHSVIEKGQTVTLRCDPISGHDNLYWYRRVMGKEIKFLLHFVKESKQDESGMPNNRFLAERTGGTYSTLKVQPAELEDSGVYFCASSRDSSYEQYFGPGTRLTVT.

Comment on this clone: Different DNA sequences within this sample yield the same CDR3. V gene TRBV9 combines with J gene TRBJ2-3; 7 positions match TRBD2. The CDR3 has 15 amino acids. V gave up 0 bases and J gave up 2 bases; unmatched junction bases: 3. CDR1 and CDR2 from the germline V gene are SGDLS and YYNGEE. CDR3 DNA: TGTGCCAGCAGCGTAGGGGGAGGGACCACAGATACGCAGTATTTT. The encoded protein is CASSVGGGTTDTQYF. Together with reference TRBV9 and TRBJ2-3, the CDR3 gives the full variable domain: DSGVTQTPKHLITATGQRVTLRCSPRSGDLSVYWYQQSLDQGLQFLIQYYNGEERAKGNILERFSAQQFPDLHSELNLSSLELGDSALYFCASSVGGGTTDTQYFGPGTRLTVL.

J is TRBJ1-1 and V is TRBV5-1, with TRBD1 matching over 7 bases. CDR3 length equals 14 residues. V gave up 3 bases and J gave up 0 bases; unmatched junction bases: 2. Per germline, CDR1 SGHRS and CDR2 YFSETQ. In nucleotides, the CDR3 is TGCGCCAGCAGCTACAGGGGATTGAACACTGAAGCTTTCTTT. This translates into CASSYRGLNTEAFF.